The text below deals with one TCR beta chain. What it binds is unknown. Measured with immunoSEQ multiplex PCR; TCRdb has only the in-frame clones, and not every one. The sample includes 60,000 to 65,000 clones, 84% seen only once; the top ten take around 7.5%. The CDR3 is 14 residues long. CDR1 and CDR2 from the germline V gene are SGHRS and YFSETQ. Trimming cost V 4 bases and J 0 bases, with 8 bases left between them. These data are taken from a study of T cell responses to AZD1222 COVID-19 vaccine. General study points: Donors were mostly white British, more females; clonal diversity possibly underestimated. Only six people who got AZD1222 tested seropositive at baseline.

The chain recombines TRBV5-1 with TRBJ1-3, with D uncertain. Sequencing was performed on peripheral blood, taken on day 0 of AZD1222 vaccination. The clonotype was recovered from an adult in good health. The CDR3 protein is CASSATDSGNTIYF. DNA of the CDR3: TGCGCCAGCAGCGCAACAGACTCTGGAAACACCATATATTTT.